In this sample, the clone carrying this T cell receptor beta chain turned up a few times. What it binds is not known. The entry originates in a study of cytomegalovirus exposure and HLA in healthy donors. This CDR3 has 14 amino acids. Germline CDR1 and CDR2: LNHDA and SQIVND (reference sequence). Trimming shortened V by 7 bases and J by 8 bases, and 17 bases separated the two germline ends. PCR was performed using 60 Vbeta and 13 Jbeta primers. Method: immunoSEQ multiplex PCR; TCRdb's copy keeps in-frame clones and lacks some. The sample yields 69,000 or so clones, 70% to 80% seen once. Study results and limitations: Among TCR beta chains, those listed as cytomegalovirus-associated numbered about 160. Later analysis found that TCR beta chains associated with HLA were more clonally expanded than other, equally common chains. Later analysis associated a missense DCLRE1C variant with TCR beta V- and J-gene trimming.

Sequencing input: PBMCs. The clonotype comes from a man between 18 and 35 years old in good health and CMV-seronegative. The V call is TRBV19, the J call TRBJ1-4; D not resolved. The CDR3 DNA reads as TGTGCCAGTAATAGAGCGGCGAGGAGGGAAAAACTGTTTTTT. Protein product: CASNRAARREKLFF.